This TCR beta chain comes out of a study of blood T cell repertoires in COVID-19. Clones were read by immunoSEQ multiplex PCR, and TCRdb kept only the in-frame ones, dropping some. In the table there are 150,000 or so clones, around 83% of which are singletons. Per germline, CDR1 SEHNR and CDR2 FQNEAQ (reference sequence). The CDR3 has 17 residues. V was trimmed by 1 base and J by 1 base, leaving 14 bases between them. The sequence came from a man aged 45-65 years with active or convalescent COVID-19. V is TRBV7-9 and J is TRBJ1-5; D remains ambiguous. Sequences were obtained from peripheral blood. In nucleotides, the CDR3 is TGTGCCAGCAGCTTAGGGGCCTTCTTTGAGAGCAATCAGCCCCAGCATTTT. Amino acid sequence: CASSLGAFFESNQPQHF.